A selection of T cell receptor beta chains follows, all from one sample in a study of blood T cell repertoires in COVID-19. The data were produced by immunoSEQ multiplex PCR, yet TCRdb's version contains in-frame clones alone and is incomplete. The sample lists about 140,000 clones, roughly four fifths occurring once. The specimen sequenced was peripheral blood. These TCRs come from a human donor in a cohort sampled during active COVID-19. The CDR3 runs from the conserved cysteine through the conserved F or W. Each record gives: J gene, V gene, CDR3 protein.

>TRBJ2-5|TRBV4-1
CASSYGLAVQETQYF
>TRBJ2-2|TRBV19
CASSMSGTVPTGELFF
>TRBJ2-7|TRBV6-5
CASSSSLGTYEQYF
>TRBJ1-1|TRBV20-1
CSAARNTEAFF
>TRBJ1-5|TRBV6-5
CASSPDRDQPQHF
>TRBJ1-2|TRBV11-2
CASSLGGPLLGYTF
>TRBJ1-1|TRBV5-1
CASSTSTGVAFF
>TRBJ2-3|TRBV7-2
CASSPGSGFNTQYF
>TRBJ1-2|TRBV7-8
CASSSREPAGYTF
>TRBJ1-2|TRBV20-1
CSASEQGDNYGYTF
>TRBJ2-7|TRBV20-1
CSARDSTEQYF
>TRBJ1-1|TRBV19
CASSTGAGGTEAFF
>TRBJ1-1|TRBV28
CASHPRGRVNTEAFF
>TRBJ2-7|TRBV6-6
CASRYRDTSSYEQYF
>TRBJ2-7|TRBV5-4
CASSSDRRYEQYF
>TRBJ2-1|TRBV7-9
CASSLVAGGYNEQFF
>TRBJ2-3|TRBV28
CASSPSGGPPTQYF
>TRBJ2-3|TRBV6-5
CASKDRASRTDTQYF
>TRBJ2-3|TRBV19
CASSIDRRYTDTQYF
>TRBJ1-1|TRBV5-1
CASSLAVQGEAFF
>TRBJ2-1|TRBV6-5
CASSQGSTYNEQFF
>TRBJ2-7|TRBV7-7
CASSLGRGPSYEQYF
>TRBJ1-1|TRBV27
CASSFFPRQSRSTEAFF